The text below deals with one TCR beta chain. The antigen is not known. The data were obtained in a study of blood T cells in healthy people across ages. General study results and limits: Unsorted PBMC material precluded a definitive naive versus antigen-experienced comparison. Estimates of total diversity, which came from one million sequenced T cells, were considered to be underestimates. Whereas aged donors had fewer naive CD4+ cells, long-lived donors had more of them and higher diversity.

Per-sample PBMC isolation yielded at least 6.5 million cells. The second PCR ran about 6 to 11 cycles with a sample-barcoded 5' primer and J-beta primers. TCRdb ran MiXCR on the 5' RACE reads and lists one entry per CDR3 protein. The sample consists of about 720,000 distinct CDR3 sequences, 22% of them appearing once. After removal of 6 bases from V and 7 bases from J, the junction contained 9 bases not matched to a gene. CDR3 length: 15 residues. In germline, CDR1 is SEHNR, CDR2 FQNEAQ (reference sequence). The sequence was collected from an older man in good health. Sequenced input: blood. The V gene is TRBV7-9, the J gene TRBJ2-1; 10 bases match TRBD2. CDR3 DNA sequence: TGTGCCAGCAGGCTAGGACTAGCGGTGAGGAATGAGCAGTTCTTC. Its translation is CASRLGLAVRNEQFF.